This T cell receptor (beta chain) was profiled in a study of OX40 agonist ivuxolimab in advanced cancers. Overall study context: A mean age of roughly 60 years, range roughly 23 to 85, was recorded, and approximately 79% were male. Among those treated, three patients had partial responses, one with hepatocellular carcinoma and two with cutaneous melanoma.

Here immunoSEQ multiplex PCR was the method, and the copy in TCRdb shows in-frame clones only, minus some. The sample has about 82,000 clones, more than 70% seen once. The V gene lost 4 bases and the J gene lost 0 bases, with 10 bases spanning the gap. The CDR3 has 16 residues. Germline lookup yields CDR1 SGHTA and CDR2 FQGTGA. This clone was seen once. The material was CD4+ or CD8+ T cells sorted from blood, obtained in a trial of the OX40 agonist ivuxolimab. The J gene is TRBJ2-6, the V gene TRBV7-3; no definite D call. The receptor comes from an adult with an advanced solid tumor such as melanoma, head and neck, liver or kidney cancer. The CDR3 loop reads CASSSLPFSGANVLTF. In DNA, the CDR3 is TGTGCCAGCAGCTCCCTCCCCTTCTCTGGGGCCAACGTCCTGACTTTC.